The source of this T cell receptor (beta chain) is a study of blood T cell repertoires in COVID-19. Study-level information: Samples of COVID-19 (acute and convalescent) were obtained from the United States, Italy and Spain.

TCRdb's table, derived via immunoSEQ multiplex PCR, lists solely in-frame clones and lacks some. This repertoire shows thousands of clones, about 81% found once; its top ten account for 18%. Per the germline V gene, CDR1 is LNHNV and CDR2 is YYDKDF (reference sequence). Trimming pared 1 base from V and 5 bases from J, leaving 11 bases between. The length of the CDR3 is 15 residues. The chain links TRBV15 to TRBJ2-2; D gene uncertain. The sequence was collected from a human donor with active COVID-19. The donor label of this sample is uncertain. Input material: peripheral blood. CDR3 residues: CATSRVLPPTGELFF. For the CDR3, the DNA is TGTGCCACCAGCAGAGTACTACCCCCGACCGGGGAGCTGTTTTTT.